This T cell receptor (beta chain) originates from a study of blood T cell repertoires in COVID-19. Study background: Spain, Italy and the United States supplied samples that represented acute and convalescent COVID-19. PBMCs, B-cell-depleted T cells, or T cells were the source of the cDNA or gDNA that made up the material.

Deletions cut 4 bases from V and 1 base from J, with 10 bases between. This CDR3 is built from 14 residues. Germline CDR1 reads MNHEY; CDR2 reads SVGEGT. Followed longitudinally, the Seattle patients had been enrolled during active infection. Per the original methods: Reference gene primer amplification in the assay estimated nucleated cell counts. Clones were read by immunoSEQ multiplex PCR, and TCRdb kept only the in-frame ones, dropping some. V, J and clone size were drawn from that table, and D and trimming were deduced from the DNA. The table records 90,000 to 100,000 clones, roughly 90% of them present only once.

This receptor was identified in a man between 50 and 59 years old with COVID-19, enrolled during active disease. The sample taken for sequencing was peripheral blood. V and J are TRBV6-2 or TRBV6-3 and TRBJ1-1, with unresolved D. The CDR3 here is CASSLVGSNTEAFF. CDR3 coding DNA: TGTGCCAGCAGTTTGGTCGGTTCGAACACTGAAGCTTTCTTT.